These T cell receptor beta chains were read from a single sample in a study of cytomegalovirus exposure and HLA in healthy donors. Using immunoSEQ multiplex PCR, the repertoire was profiled, and TCRdb retains in-frame clones only, with some absent. The sample lists tens of thousands of clones, about 71% occurring once. Sequenced sample: PBMCs. These receptor sequences come from a man between 60 and 70 years old in good health and CMV-seronegative. CDR3s include the opening cysteine and the closing phenylalanine or tryptophan. The D gene is left open where the match is weak. A row's size may be missing; if present it is once, few, many or a size class.

CASSYSRDQPQHF | TGTGCCAGCAGTTACTCTCGGGATCAGCCCCAGCATTTT | TRBJ1-5 | NA | NA | TRBV6-6
CASSSRPGTGTNSYEQYF | TGTGCCAGCAGCTCACGTCCCGGGACAGGGACCAATTCCTACGAGCAGTACTTC | TRBJ2-7 | TRBD1 | few | TRBV28
CASSPGSGFTDTQYF | TGTGCCAGCTCACCAGGTAGCGGATTCACAGATACGCAGTATTTT | TRBJ2-3 | NA | NA | TRBV18
CASSLERTRETQYF | TGTGCCAGCAGCTTGGAGCGCACCCGGGAGACCCAGTACTTC | TRBJ2-5 | NA | NA | TRBV5-5
CASSYSRFSYEQYF | TGTGCCAGCAGTTACTCTCGGTTTTCCTACGAGCAGTACTTC | TRBJ2-7 | NA | NA | TRBV6-5
CASSGSIAGAYEQYF | TGTGCCAGCAGTGGATCGATAGCCGGGGCCTACGAGCAGTACTTC | TRBJ2-7 | NA | NA | TRBV25-1
CASSYSSTEAFF | TGTGCCAGCAGTTACTCGAGCACTGAAGCTTTCTTC | TRBJ1-1 | NA | NA | TRBV6-5
CASSQDWRESSLGEKLFF | TGCGCCAGCAGCCAAGATTGGCGGGAATCGAGTCTTGGTGAAAAACTGTTTTTT | TRBJ1-4 | NA | NA | TRBV4-3
CASSPNGKTGLNGYTF | TGTGCCAGCAGCCCCAACGGGAAGACAGGGTTGAATGGCTACACCTTC | TRBJ1-2 | TRBD1 | NA | TRBV7-2
CASSSDGKKRSEKQETQYF | TGTGCCAGCAGCAGCGACGGAAAAAAGCGGTCAGAGAAGCAAGAGACCCAGTACTTC | TRBJ2-5 | NA | NA | TRBV5-6
CASTPSQGDEQYF | TGTGCCAGCACTCCGTCACAGGGGGACGAGCAGTACTTC | TRBJ2-7 | TRBD1 | NA | TRBV18
CASSRGQNYGYTF | TGTGCCAGCAGCCGGGGACAGAACTATGGCTACACCTTC | TRBJ1-2 | TRBD1 | NA | TRBV7-9
CASSIQAQDRVIGQPQHF | TGTGCCAGTAGTATTCAAGCTCAGGACAGGGTTATTGGGCAGCCCCAGCATTTT | TRBJ1-5 | TRBD1 | NA | TRBV19
CASSEARGLETQYF | TGTGCCAGCAGTGAAGCCAGGGGGCTGGAGACCCAGTACTTC | TRBJ2-5 | TRBD1 | NA | TRBV6-1
CASSRGGLNGELFF | TGTGCCAGCAGCAGGGGAGGGCTTAACGGGGAGCTGTTTTTT | TRBJ2-2 | TRBD2 | NA | TRBV5-5
CASSYGTGDYEQYF | TGTGCCAGCAGTTATGGGACAGGGGACTACGAGCAGTACTTC | TRBJ2-7 | TRBD1 | once | TRBV6-5
CASRPTLGGETQYF | TGTGCCAGCAGACCCACCCTGGGGGGAGAGACCCAGTACTTC | TRBJ2-5 | NA | NA | TRBV6-5
CASSQDPGTSGGINRGTQYF | TGCGCCAGCAGCCAAGACCCCGGGACTAGCGGGGGCATAAACAGGGGGACCCAGTACTTC | TRBJ2-5 | TRBD2 | NA | TRBV4-1
CASRGGSGANVLTF | TGTGCCAGCAGGGGGGGCTCTGGGGCCAACGTCCTGACTTTC | TRBJ2-6 | NA | once | TRBV2